The rows below give T cell receptor beta chains drawn from one sample of a study of T cells in Graves' hyperthyroidism and ophthalmopathy. TCRdb processed the multiplex PCR reads anew with MiXCR; each CDR3 protein has one entry. Here the sample spans about 290,000 distinct CDR3 sequences, over 15% being singletons. Sequencing input: blood. These receptors all stem from an older woman with Graves' ophthalmopathy. The CDR3 runs from the conserved cysteine through the conserved F or W. The D gene is left open where the match is weak. Clone size, where shown, is once, few, many, or a class for clones that have expanded.

clone_size: many; d_call: -; j_call: TRBJ1-1; v_call: TRBV2; cdr3_length: 13; cdr3_nt: TGTGCCAGCAGGGAGACACAGGGAACTGAAGCTTTCTTT; cdr3_aa: CASRETQGTEAFF
clone_size: many; d_call: TRBD1; j_call: TRBJ2-2; v_call: TRBV2; cdr3_length: 13; cdr3_nt: TGTGCCAGCACTAACAGGGGTGCGGGGGAGCTGTTTTTT; cdr3_aa: CASTNRGAGELFF
clone_size: many; d_call: -; j_call: TRBJ2-1; v_call: TRBV18; cdr3_length: 11; cdr3_nt: TGTGCCAGCAGCCCCGGCAATGAGCAGTTCTTC; cdr3_aa: CASSPGNEQFF
clone_size: -; d_call: -; j_call: TRBJ1-2; v_call: TRBV6-1; cdr3_length: 15; cdr3_nt: TGTGCCAGCAGGCCAGTTACCGGGGTTGAGCGTGGCTACACCTTC; cdr3_aa: CASRPVTGVERGYTF
clone_size: many; d_call: -; j_call: TRBJ2-1; v_call: TRBV4-3; cdr3_length: 15; cdr3_nt: TGCGCCAGCAGCCAATTACCCGGGGCCCACAATGAGCAGTTCTTC; cdr3_aa: CASSQLPGAHNEQFF
clone_size: many; d_call: TRBD1; j_call: TRBJ2-7; v_call: TRBV12-3/TRBV12-4; cdr3_length: 13; cdr3_nt: TGTGCCAGCAGTGACAGGGAACTCTACGAGCAGTACTTC; cdr3_aa: CASSDRELYEQYF
clone_size: -; d_call: TRBD1; j_call: TRBJ1-4; v_call: TRBV15; cdr3_length: 13; cdr3_nt: TGTGCCACCGGGGTGACAGGGGCGGTGAAACTGTTTTTT; cdr3_aa: CATGVTGAVKLFF
clone_size: -; d_call: -; j_call: TRBJ2-2; v_call: TRBV14; cdr3_length: 17; cdr3_nt: TGTGCCAGCAGCCAAGACGGGGCGGTTAGGTACACCGGGGAGCTGTTTTTT; cdr3_aa: CASSQDGAVRYTGELFF
clone_size: many; d_call: TRBD1; j_call: TRBJ1-1; v_call: TRBV7-2; cdr3_length: 14; cdr3_nt: TGTGCCAGCAGCCCGAGACAGGGGCGAACTGAAGCTTTCTTT; cdr3_aa: CASSPRQGRTEAFF
clone_size: few; d_call: -; j_call: TRBJ1-2; v_call: TRBV9; cdr3_length: 14; cdr3_nt: TGTGCCAGCAGCGTCGAAGCGGGCCGGTATGGCTACACCTTC; cdr3_aa: CASSVEAGRYGYTF
clone_size: many; d_call: TRBD1; j_call: TRBJ1-6; v_call: TRBV6-4; cdr3_length: 13; cdr3_nt: TGTGCCAGCAGCCGGGACAGCAGTTCGCCCCTCCACTTT; cdr3_aa: CASSRDSSSPLHF
clone_size: -; d_call: -; j_call: TRBJ2-7; v_call: TRBV4-2; cdr3_length: 15; cdr3_nt: TGTGCCAGCAGCCAAGATCTGACGGTGTCTTACGAGCAGTACTTC; cdr3_aa: CASSQDLTVSYEQYF
clone_size: many; d_call: -; j_call: TRBJ1-3; v_call: TRBV6-1; cdr3_length: 16; cdr3_nt: TGTGCCAGCAGTGAACAAAGCAGCTACTCTGGAAACACCATATATTTT; cdr3_aa: CASSEQSSYSGNTIYF
clone_size: many; d_call: -; j_call: TRBJ2-7; v_call: TRBV6-1; cdr3_length: 15; cdr3_nt: TGTGCCAGCACCCCCGAGGCAGGGGCCTACTACGAGCAGTACTTC; cdr3_aa: CASTPEAGAYYEQYF
clone_size: many; d_call: TRBD1; j_call: TRBJ1-1; v_call: TRBV3-1; cdr3_length: 14; cdr3_nt: TGCGCCAGCAGCCTCGGGACAGGGAACACTGAAGCTTTCTTT; cdr3_aa: CASSLGTGNTEAFF
clone_size: once; d_call: -; j_call: TRBJ1-5; v_call: TRBV11-3; cdr3_length: 14; cdr3_nt: TGTGCCGGCAGCTTAGAGACAGAAAATCAGCCCCAGCATTTT; cdr3_aa: CAGSLETENQPQHF
clone_size: -; d_call: -; j_call: TRBJ2-5; v_call: TRBV7-9; cdr3_length: 14; cdr3_nt: TGTGCCACCCTAAAAGGACAGTACCAAGAGACCCAGTACTTC; cdr3_aa: CATLKGQYQETQYF
clone_size: -; d_call: TRBD1; j_call: TRBJ2-1; v_call: TRBV10-3; cdr3_length: 15; cdr3_nt: TGTGCCAGCAGGGCCGGACAGGGGCGTTACAATGAGCAGTTCTTC; cdr3_aa: CASRAGQGRYNEQFF
clone_size: -; d_call: TRBD1; j_call: TRBJ2-7; v_call: TRBV7-2; cdr3_length: 16; cdr3_nt: TGTGCCAGCAGCCCCGCCGGGACAGGGGGACGCTACGAGCAGTACTTC; cdr3_aa: CASSPAGTGGRYEQYF
clone_size: many; d_call: -; j_call: TRBJ1-1; v_call: TRBV12-3/TRBV12-4; cdr3_length: 11; cdr3_nt: TGTGCCAGCAGCTACGAGACTGAAGCTTTCTTT; cdr3_aa: CASSYETEAFF
clone_size: many; d_call: -; j_call: TRBJ1-5; v_call: TRBV4-3; cdr3_length: 15; cdr3_nt: TGCGCCAGCAGCCAAGATGAAAGGGGCAATCAGCCCCAGCATTTT; cdr3_aa: CASSQDERGNQPQHF
clone_size: few; d_call: -; j_call: TRBJ1-6; v_call: TRBV27; cdr3_length: 14; cdr3_nt: TGTGCCAGCAAGTACATGGGATTTGAGTCACCCCTCCACTTT; cdr3_aa: CASKYMGFESPLHF
clone_size: many; d_call: TRBD2; j_call: TRBJ2-7; v_call: TRBV20-1; cdr3_length: 15; cdr3_nt: TGCAGTGCTAGACACTCTAGCGGGGCTTCCTACGAGCAGTACTTC; cdr3_aa: CSARHSSGASYEQYF
clone_size: many; d_call: -; j_call: TRBJ1-3; v_call: TRBV7-2; cdr3_length: 14; cdr3_nt: TGTGCCAGCAGTCGCTATGGCTCTGGAAACACCATATATTTT; cdr3_aa: CASSRYGSGNTIYF
clone_size: many; d_call: -; j_call: TRBJ1-1; v_call: TRBV7-9; cdr3_length: 14; cdr3_nt: TGTGCCAGCAGCCCTCCACAGGAGAACACTGAAGCTTTCTTT; cdr3_aa: CASSPPQENTEAFF
clone_size: few; d_call: -; j_call: TRBJ2-7; v_call: TRBV6-5; cdr3_length: 13; cdr3_nt: TGTGCCAGCAGTTACTCGATGTTTCTCGAGCAGTACTTC; cdr3_aa: CASSYSMFLEQYF
clone_size: few; d_call: TRBD1; j_call: TRBJ2-7; v_call: TRBV25-1; cdr3_length: 16; cdr3_nt: TGTGCCAGCAGTGGAACCCGGGACAGGGCCCCACTCGAGCAGTACTTC; cdr3_aa: CASSGTRDRAPLEQYF
clone_size: many; d_call: -; j_call: TRBJ2-7; v_call: TRBV2; cdr3_length: 12; cdr3_nt: TGTGCCAGCAGTTATTTTGGGTACGAGCAGTACTTC; cdr3_aa: CASSYFGYEQYF
clone_size: -; d_call: TRBD1; j_call: TRBJ1-2; v_call: TRBV6-1; cdr3_length: 13; cdr3_nt: TGTGCCAGCAGTATGGGACAGGGGAGGGGCTACACCTTC; cdr3_aa: CASSMGQGRGYTF
clone_size: many; d_call: -; j_call: TRBJ2-2; v_call: TRBV28; cdr3_length: 13; cdr3_nt: TGTGCCAGCACCCCGGGGGTCACCGGGGAGCTGTTTTTT; cdr3_aa: CASTPGVTGELFF
clone_size: many; d_call: -; j_call: TRBJ2-5; v_call: TRBV7-3; cdr3_length: 15; cdr3_nt: TGTGCCAGCAGCTTATTCCCGCAGACCCGGGAGACCCAGTACTTC; cdr3_aa: CASSLFPQTRETQYF
clone_size: -; d_call: -; j_call: TRBJ1-5; v_call: TRBV9; cdr3_length: 13; cdr3_nt: TGTGCCAGCGGAGGGAGTAGCAATCAGCCCCAGCATTTT; cdr3_aa: CASGGSSNQPQHF
clone_size: few; d_call: TRBD2; j_call: TRBJ2-1; v_call: TRBV7-3; cdr3_length: 13; cdr3_nt: TGTGCCAGCAGCTCGCAGGGCAGCGGGAAGCAGTTCTTC; cdr3_aa: CASSSQGSGKQFF
clone_size: few; d_call: -; j_call: TRBJ1-4; v_call: TRBV18; cdr3_length: 17; cdr3_nt: TGTGCCAGCTCACCACCCTCCTCCGGACAGAGTAATGAAAAACTGTTTTTT; cdr3_aa: CASSPPSSGQSNEKLFF
clone_size: few; d_call: -; j_call: TRBJ1-6; v_call: TRBV18; cdr3_length: 18; cdr3_nt: TGTGCCAGCTCACCAACTGATTTTTCGGGCTCCTATAATTCACCCCTCCACTTT; cdr3_aa: CASSPTDFSGSYNSPLHF
clone_size: many; d_call: TRBD2; j_call: TRBJ2-2; v_call: TRBV10-2; cdr3_length: 16; cdr3_nt: TGCGCCAGCAGTGACGTGGGGGGGGCGAACACCGGGGAGCTGTTTTTT; cdr3_aa: CASSDVGGANTGELFF
clone_size: many; d_call: TRBD2; j_call: TRBJ2-5; v_call: TRBV20-1; cdr3_length: 14; cdr3_nt: TGCAGTGCTACCCCGGGGTGGGGGGGTGAGACCCAGTACTTC; cdr3_aa: CSATPGWGGETQYF
clone_size: few; d_call: TRBD1; j_call: TRBJ1-5; v_call: TRBV6-2/TRBV6-3; cdr3_length: 19; cdr3_nt: TGTGCCAGCAGTTACCCCCGGGACAGGGAACTATATAGCAATCAGCCCCAGCATTTT; cdr3_aa: CASSYPRDRELYSNQPQHF
clone_size: many; d_call: -; j_call: TRBJ2-1; v_call: TRBV11-2; cdr3_length: 16; cdr3_nt: TGTGCCAGCAGCCCGTGGACTACTTTGGTTTTCTATGAGCAGTTCTTC; cdr3_aa: CASSPWTTLVFYEQFF
clone_size: many; d_call: -; j_call: TRBJ2-5; v_call: TRBV6-1; cdr3_length: 11; cdr3_nt: TGTGCCAGCAGATTCGGGGAGACCCAGTACTTC; cdr3_aa: CASRFGETQYF
clone_size: -; d_call: TRBD1; j_call: TRBJ2-5; v_call: TRBV7-2; cdr3_length: 17; cdr3_nt: TGTGCCAGCAGCTGGGGCCCGGACAGGGCAACCGGGGAGACCCAGTACTTC; cdr3_aa: CASSWGPDRATGETQYF
clone_size: -; d_call: -; j_call: TRBJ1-4; v_call: TRBV4-3; cdr3_length: 17; cdr3_nt: TGCGCCAGCAGCCAAGTCTTTGTTGGCAGCTCAAATGAAAAACTGTTTTTT; cdr3_aa: CASSQVFVGSSNEKLFF
clone_size: many; d_call: -; j_call: TRBJ1-1; v_call: TRBV28; cdr3_length: 15; cdr3_nt: TGTGCCAGCAGTTTTGGTGGGGGGATGAACACTGAAGCTTTCTTT; cdr3_aa: CASSFGGGMNTEAFF
clone_size: many; d_call: -; j_call: TRBJ2-1; v_call: TRBV6-1; cdr3_length: 14; cdr3_nt: TGTGCCAGCAGCCCCGGGGGCCCCCCTAACAAGCAGTTCTTC; cdr3_aa: CASSPGGPPNKQFF
clone_size: few; d_call: -; j_call: TRBJ2-6; v_call: TRBV6-2/TRBV6-3; cdr3_length: 16; cdr3_nt: TGTGCCACACGGGCCTCGTTAAGCTCTGGGGCCAACGTCCTGACTTTC; cdr3_aa: CATRASLSSGANVLTF
clone_size: -; d_call: -; j_call: TRBJ2-2; v_call: TRBV10-3; cdr3_length: 15; cdr3_nt: TGTGCCGTAAAACCGATGGCAGCGAACACCGGGGAGCTGTTTTTT; cdr3_aa: CAVKPMAANTGELFF
clone_size: many; d_call: TRBD2; j_call: TRBJ2-1; v_call: TRBV7-9; cdr3_length: 15; cdr3_nt: TGTGCCAGCAGCACCACTAGCGGTGCCTACAATGAGCAGTTCTTC; cdr3_aa: CASSTTSGAYNEQFF
clone_size: -; d_call: -; j_call: TRBJ2-7; v_call: TRBV4-2; cdr3_length: 14; cdr3_nt: TGTGCCAGCAGCCAGATACGGGACCAGTACGAGCAGTACTTC; cdr3_aa: CASSQIRDQYEQYF
clone_size: once; d_call: TRBD2; j_call: TRBJ2-3; v_call: TRBV27; cdr3_length: 15; cdr3_nt: TGTGCCAGCACCGACTTTCTAGCGGGTACAGATACGCAGTATTTT; cdr3_aa: CASTDFLAGTDTQYF
clone_size: many; d_call: -; j_call: TRBJ1-2; v_call: TRBV13; cdr3_length: 13; cdr3_nt: TGTGCCAGCAGCGTAACCAGCGACTATGGCTACACCTTC; cdr3_aa: CASSVTSDYGYTF
clone_size: -; d_call: TRBD2; j_call: TRBJ2-6; v_call: TRBV5-4; cdr3_length: 16; cdr3_nt: TGTGCCAGCAGCCCGGGAGGGGATTTAGGGGCCAACGTCCTGACTTTC; cdr3_aa: CASSPGGDLGANVLTF
clone_size: many; d_call: TRBD1; j_call: TRBJ2-3; v_call: TRBV24-1; cdr3_length: 15; cdr3_nt: TGTGCCACCAGTTCGGACAGGGAAATGACAGATACGCAGTATTTT; cdr3_aa: CATSSDREMTDTQYF
clone_size: many; d_call: -; j_call: TRBJ2-2; v_call: TRBV4-1; cdr3_length: 19; cdr3_nt: TGCGCCAGCAGCCAAGAATGGATCAGATCGGGCGCGAACACCGGGGAGCTGTTTTTT; cdr3_aa: CASSQEWIRSGANTGELFF